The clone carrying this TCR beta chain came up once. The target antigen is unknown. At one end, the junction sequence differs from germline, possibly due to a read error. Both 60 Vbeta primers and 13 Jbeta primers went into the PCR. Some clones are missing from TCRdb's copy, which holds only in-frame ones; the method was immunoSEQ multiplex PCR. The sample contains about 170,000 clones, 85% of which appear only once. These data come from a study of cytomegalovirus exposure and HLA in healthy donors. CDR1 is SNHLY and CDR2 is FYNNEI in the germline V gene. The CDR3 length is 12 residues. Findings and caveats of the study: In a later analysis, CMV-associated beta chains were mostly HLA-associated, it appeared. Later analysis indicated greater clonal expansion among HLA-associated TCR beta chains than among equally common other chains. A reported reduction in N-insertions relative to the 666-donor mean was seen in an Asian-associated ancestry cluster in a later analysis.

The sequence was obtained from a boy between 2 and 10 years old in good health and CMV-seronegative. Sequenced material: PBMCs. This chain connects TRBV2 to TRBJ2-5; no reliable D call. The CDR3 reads CASSGTADTLDF. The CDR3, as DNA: TGTGCCAGCAGTGGAACCGCCGACACGCTCGACTTC.